Below are 31 T cell receptor beta chains sequenced from a single sample in a study of blood T cell repertoires in COVID-19. TCRdb's table, derived via immunoSEQ multiplex PCR, lists solely in-frame clones and lacks some. The data contain more than 95,000 clones, 65% to 90% of them singletons. Specimen: peripheral blood. The receptor source for this set is a man in his forties or fifties with acute or convalescent COVID-19.

This rearrangement joins TRBV9 to TRBJ1-1, with 7 bases identical to TRBD1. Germline loops: CDR1 SGDLS, CDR2 YYNGEE. After removal of 3 bases from V and 0 bases from J, the junction contained 8 bases not matched to a gene. The CDR3 covers 16 residues. CDR3 sequence reads: CASSAYLDRVNTEAFF. CDR3 bases: TGTGCCAGCAGCGCCTATTTAGACAGGGTGAACACTGAAGCTTTCTTT.

The gene calls are TRBV6-5 and TRBJ2-3; TRBD2 aligns across 8 bases. V lost 6 bases and J lost 3; bases outside the gene matches: 5. The CDR3 runs to 14 residues. Per germline, CDR1 MNHEY and CDR2 SVGAGI. CDR3 nucleotides: TGTGCCAGCAGGCTCCGGGGGGGTACAGATACGCAGTATTTT. This translates into CASRLRGGTDTQYF.

The V call is TRBV6-1, the J call TRBJ2-3; a weak D match, TRBD2 (5 bases). The germline CDR1 and CDR2 sequences are MNHNS and SASEGT. This CDR3 is 13 amino acids long. Between the trimmed V and J ends, which lost 2 bases and 8 bases, there was a span of 11 bases. CDR3: CASSETGVGTQYF. CDR3 nucleotide sequence: TGTGCCAGCAGTGAAACCGGGGTGGGTACGCAGTATTTT.

The genes are TRBV11-2 and TRBJ1-5; D gene unclear. Germline loops: CDR1 SGHAT, CDR2 FQNNGV. The CDR3 loop spans 13 amino acids. V gave up 3 bases and J gave up 4 bases, with 7 bases separating them. The CDR3 DNA sequence: TGTGCCAGCAGCTTGAGTGATAATCAGCCCCAGCATTTT. Translating it yields CASSLSDNQPQHF.

V and J are TRBV7-9 and TRBJ2-5, with TRBD2 matching over 10 bases. The ends lost 3 bases at V and 3 bases at J; junction bases unmatched: 4. This CDR3 has 15 amino acids. CDR1 and CDR2 from the germline V gene are SEHNR and FQNEAQ (reference sequence). The CDR3 spells CASSFRTSGEETQYF. The CDR3 coding sequence is TGTGCCAGCAGCTTCCGGACTAGCGGAGAAGAGACCCAGTACTTC.

V usage is TRBV5-6 and J usage is TRBJ1-2; 10 nucleotides align to TRBD1. Trimming at V came to 4 bases and at J to 8 bases, leaving 8 bases not matched to a gene. CDR3 size: 14 residues. The germline V gene has CDR1 SGHDT and CDR2 YYEEEE. The CDR3 DNA reads as TGTGCCAGCAGCCGCCGGGACAGGGGTGGGGGCTACACCTTC. It encodes CASSRRDRGGGYTF.

The CDR3 bases are TGTGCCAGCAGTTACGGTAATATAGGGGTGGGTCAGCCCCAGCATTTT. Its protein product is CASSYGNIGVGQPQHF. V gene TRBV6-2 or TRBV6-3 combines with J gene TRBJ1-5; D may be TRBD1 (5 bases). Germline V gene data show CDR1 as MNHEY and CDR2 as SVGEGT. The CDR3 loop spans 16 amino acids. Deletions cut 2 bases from V and 6 bases from J, with 17 bases between.

CDR3 loop: CASSPLTSGASGANVLTF. The CDR3 DNA sequence: TGCGCCAGCAGCCCCCTGACTAGCGGGGCCTCTGGGGCCAACGTCCTGACTTTC. The V gene is TRBV5-1, the J gene TRBJ2-6; the match to TRBD2 covers 11 bases. Germline CDR1 SGHRS, CDR2 YFSETQ. The V gene end was trimmed by 4 bases and the J gene end by 0 bases; junction bases not matched to a gene: 6. The CDR3 contains 18 residues.

The chain carries TRBV18 and TRBJ1-3; a possible D gene is TRBD1 (6 bases). Germline lookup yields CDR1 KGHSH and CDR2 LQKENI. This CDR3 spans 17 amino acids. V dropped 3 bases and J dropped 0 bases, with 15 bases sitting between them. CDR3 amino acids: CASSPLQGWGSGNTIYF. In nucleotides, the CDR3 is TGTGCCAGCTCACCCCTACAGGGCTGGGGCTCTGGAAACACCATATATTTT.

The chain combines TRBV6-2 or TRBV6-3 with TRBJ1-2; no definite D call. Trimming stripped 2 bases from V and 0 bases from J, with 10 bases between. The CDR3 length is 15 residues. Germline values: CDR1 MNHEY, CDR2 SVGEGT. This CDR3 reads CASSYTRATNYGYTF. DNA of the CDR3: TGTGCCAGCAGTTACACGCGGGCAACTAACTATGGCTACACCTTC.

The chain combines TRBV27 with TRBJ2-7, with TRBD2 identical over 12 bases. The V gene end was trimmed by 6 bases and the J gene end by 2 bases; junction bases not matched to a gene: 11. Germline V gene lookup returns CDR1 MNHEY and CDR2 SMNVEV (reference sequence). The CDR3 is 17 residues long. CDR3 in DNA: TGTGCCAGCAGAAGTCTAGCGGGAGGGCCAATGACCTACGAGCAGTACTTC. Translation gives CASRSLAGGPMTYEQYF.

The CDR3 loop reads CASSPEAGTDTQYF. The CDR3, as DNA: TGTGCCAGTAGTCCCGAAGCAGGGACAGATACGCAGTATTTT. This chain joins TRBV19 and TRBJ2-3; D may be TRBD1 (5 bases). Per the germline V gene, CDR1 is LNHDA and CDR2 is SQIVND (reference sequence). The CDR3 is 14 residues long. V lost 5 bases to trimming and J lost 3 bases, with 12 bases between them.

This clone was seen once. This chain uses TRBV14 with TRBJ2-5; D is undetermined. This CDR3 spans 14 amino acids. V was pared by 1 base and J by 1 base, with 7 bases between. Looked up from germline, CDR1 is SGHDN and CDR2 is FVKESK. CDR3 DNA: TGTGCCAGCAGCCAAGCCCCAGTCCAAGAGACCCAGTACTTC. This codes for CASSQAPVQETQYF.

The chain carries TRBV7-9 and TRBJ2-7, with TRBD2 matching 14 bases. CDR1 and CDR2 (germline): SEHNR, FQNEAQ (reference sequence). J lost 4 bases, V lost 6 bases, and 8 bases had no gene match. The CDR3 sequence is 16 residues long. The CDR3 is CASSSGTSGSRYEQYF. Here the CDR3 DNA reads TGTGCCAGCAGTTCTGGGACTAGCGGGAGTAGGTACGAGCAGTACTTC.

The chain combines TRBV11-2 with TRBJ2-1, with 8 positions matching TRBD2. Germline-derived CDR1 and CDR2 are SGHAT and FQNNGV. The CDR3 spans 17 residues. Trimming at V came to 2 bases and at J to 9 bases, leaving 15 bases not matched to a gene. CDR3 sequence (DNA): TGTGCCAGCAGCTTAAAATCCTCGGGACTAGGGGTTAGTGAGCAGTTCTTC. Translated, it gives CASSLKSSGLGVSEQFF.

This sequence joins TRBV5-8 and TRBJ1-5; 8 bases are a match to TRBD1. The germline V gene encodes CDR1 SGHTS and CDR2 YDEGEE. The CDR3 sequence is 15 residues long. J gave up 9 bases and V 4 bases, and 12 bases lay outside the gene matches. CDR3 sequence reads: CASSPGTGPNGPQHF. The CDR3 coding sequence is TGTGCCAGCAGCCCAGGGACAGGCCCTAATGGGCCCCAGCATTTT.

The chain combines TRBV11-3 with TRBJ2-1; a possible D gene is TRBD2 (6 bases). V lost 0 bases and J lost 10, with 22 bases in between. The CDR3 extends over 17 amino acids. CDR1 and CDR2 (germline): SGHNT, YENEEA. CDR3 region: CASSLDHRAGGLGEQFF. The CDR3, as DNA: TGTGCCAGCAGCTTAGATCATAGAGCGGGCGGACTGGGAGAGCAGTTCTTC.

The chain is built from TRBV4-2 and TRBJ1-2, with TRBD1 as a possible D gene (5 bases). The CDR3 runs to 16 residues. Germline V gene lookup returns CDR1 LGHNA and CDR2 YNFKEQ. Trimming took 4 bases from V and 3 from J, leaving 18 bases between them. Written as DNA, the CDR3 is TGTGCCAGCAGCCCTGACGGGGGAGGGGTTTACTATGGCTACACCTTC. Its protein is CASSPDGGGVYYGYTF.

Notes on this clone: Mismatch with germline at one junction end may stem from a read error. The chain is built from TRBV7-7 and TRBJ2-5, with 10 bases identical to TRBD2. Germline V CDR1 and CDR2: SSHAT, FNYEAQ (reference sequence). The CDR3 loop spans 16 amino acids. The CDR3 protein is CASSLDVAGGSETQYF. CDR3 DNA: TGTGCTAGCAGCTTAGACGTAGCGGGGGGTTCTGAGACCCAGTACTTC.

This chain links TRBV30 with TRBJ1-1, with D perhaps TRBD1 (6 bases). The V end was cut by 1 base, the J end by 5 bases, with 14 bases between. CDR1 is GTSNPN, CDR2 SVGIG, per germline (reference sequence). The CDR3 is 14 residues long. The CDR3 sequence is CAWSAQAGATEAFF. DNA of the CDR3: TGTGCCTGGAGTGCCCAGGCAGGGGCAACTGAAGCTTTCTTT.

The chain is built from TRBV28 and TRBJ2-6, with TRBD2 matching 7 bases. With V trimmed by 6 bases and J by 2 bases, 10 bases remained unmatched. Germline CDR1 reads MDHEN; CDR2 reads SYDVKM. The CDR3 is 17 amino acids. CDR3 coding DNA: TGTGCCAGCAGCCCCTCTGGGGGGGGAACTGGGGCCAACGTCCTGACTTTC. Translating gives CASSPSGGGTGANVLTF. Full variable domain (remainder filled in from reference TRBV28 and TRBJ2-6): DVKVTQSSRYLVKRTGEKVFLECVQDMDHENMFWYRQDPGLGLRLIYFSYDVKMKEKGDIPEGYSVSREKKERFSLILESASTNQTSMYLCASSPSGGGTGANVLTFGAGSRLTVL.

The CDR3 nucleotides are TGTGCCAGCAGATGGGGAGGGGATGGCTACACCTTC. It translates to CASRWGGDGYTF. This chain joins TRBV6-5 and TRBJ1-2; possibly TRBD1 for D (5 bases). In germline, CDR1 is MNHEY, CDR2 SVGAGI. The CDR3 totals 12 residues. Trimming removed 6 bases at V and 6 bases at J, with 11 bases between.

The V gene is TRBV14, the J gene TRBJ1-3; no definite D call. This CDR3 has 14 residues. The germline V gene encodes CDR1 SGHDN and CDR2 FVKESK. V lost 0 bases to trimming and J lost 0 bases, with 3 bases between them. CDR3 sequence: CASSQEYSGNTIYF. In DNA, the CDR3 is TGTGCCAGCAGCCAAGAATACTCTGGAAACACCATATATTTT.

The rearrangement links TRBV4-2 to TRBJ2-3, with unresolved D. The V gene lost 1 base and the J gene lost 1 base, with 15 bases spanning the gap. The CDR3 extends over 17 amino acids. Germline CDR1 is LGHNA and CDR2 is YNFKEQ. The CDR3 loop reads CASSQVETSEGTDTQYF. The CDR3, as DNA: TGTGCCAGCAGCCAAGTCGAAACAAGCGAAGGCACAGATACGCAGTATTTT.

On this clone: Sequence at one end of the junction differs from germline and may be a read error. The chain combines TRBV4-2 with TRBJ2-7; tentative D call: TRBD1 (6 bases). CDR3 size: 11 residues. CDR1 is LGHNA and CDR2 is YNFKEQ in the germline V gene. For the CDR3, the DNA is TGTGCCAGCAGCCAGGGGGCCGAGCAGTGCTTC. It yields the protein CASSQGAEQCF.

The chain links TRBV18 to TRBJ2-1; a possible D gene is TRBD1 (6 bases). The CDR3 runs 13 residues. CDR1 and CDR2 (germline): KGHSH, LQKENI. The V and J ends lost 5 bases and 9 bases respectively, with 14 bases between them. The CDR3 protein is CASSNYRDFEQFF. DNA for the CDR3: TGTGCCAGCTCAAACTACAGGGATTTTGAGCAGTTCTTC.

The V call is TRBV19, the J call TRBJ2-7, with 8 nucleotides matching TRBD2. J was trimmed by 0 bases and V by 3 bases; bases with no gene match: 4. The CDR3 runs 15 residues. The germline V gene has CDR1 LNHDA and CDR2 SQIVND (reference sequence). CDR3 region: CASSITGTSSYEQYF. The CDR3 coding sequence is TGTGCCAGTAGTATTACAGGGACTAGCTCCTACGAGCAGTACTTC.

V usage is TRBV28 and J usage is TRBJ1-6; perhaps TRBD1 as D (6 bases). Germline V gives CDR1 MDHEN, CDR2 SYDVKM. V was pared by 5 bases and J by 9 bases, with 17 bases between. The CDR3 covers 15 residues. The CDR3 region is CASSRDTESPSPLHF. The CDR3 nucleotides are TGTGCCAGCAGTCGGGACACGGAGTCTCCTTCACCCCTCCACTTT. Based on the CDR3 plus reference TRBV28 and TRBJ1-6, the full variable domain is DVKVTQSSRYLVKRTGEKVFLECVQDMDHENMFWYRQDPGLGLRLIYFSYDVKMKEKGDIPEGYSVSREKKERFSLILESASTNQTSMYLCASSRDTESPSPLHFGNGTRLTVT.

V is TRBV10-3 and J is TRBJ2-1; D possibly corresponds to TRBD1 (6 bases). V gave up 5 bases and J gave up 0 bases, with 11 bases separating them. Looked up from germline, CDR1 is ENHRY and CDR2 is SYGVKD. This CDR3 has 15 residues. This CDR3 reads CAISLQGSSYNEQFF. CDR3 DNA sequence: TGTGCCATCAGTTTACAGGGCAGCTCCTACAATGAGCAGTTCTTC.

The chain employs TRBV28 and TRBJ1-4; possible D gene TRBD1, 6 bases. The CDR3 runs 15 residues. Germline values: CDR1 MDHEN, CDR2 SYDVKM. Trimming pared 8 bases from V and 7 bases from J, leaving 20 bases between. The chain's CDR3 is CASGQPGEGSEKLFF. In nucleotides, the CDR3 is TGTGCCAGCGGACAACCAGGGGAGGGTAGTGAAAAACTGTTTTTT. Drawing the rest from reference TRBV28 and TRBJ1-4, the complete variable domain is DVKVTQSSRYLVKRTGEKVFLECVQDMDHENMFWYRQDPGLGLRLIYFSYDVKMKEKGDIPEGYSVSREKKERFSLILESASTNQTSMYLCASGQPGEGSEKLFFGSGTQLSVL.

This rearrangement joins TRBV5-6 to TRBJ2-7; 7 nucleotides line up with TRBD1. This CDR3 region has 15 residues. The trim removed 4 bases at V and 3 bases at J, leaving 10 bases unmatched. Germline CDR1 and CDR2: SGHDT and YYEEEE. The CDR3 protein is CASSPDPGTVYEQYF. The CDR3 DNA is TGTGCCAGCAGCCCAGATCCTGGGACAGTCTACGAGCAGTACTTC.